The clone carrying this TCR beta chain was observed many times. Its antigen is unknown. The sample comes from a study of response to subunit inactivated influenza vaccine. MiXCR, applied by TCRdb to the RT-PCR reads, yields one record per CDR3 protein. The sample comprises about 500,000 distinct CDR3 sequences, 13% of which are singletons, and about 12% rests with the top ten. Study-wide results and caveats: The study's authors posited that every seasonal influenza vaccination enlists few new T cells.

Trimming removed 5 bases from V and 7 bases from J; junction bases left unmatched: 9. The CDR3 extends over 15 amino acids. Looked up from germline, CDR1 is SGHRS and CDR2 is YFSETQ. This sequence joins TRBV5-1 and TRBJ1-4, with 9 nucleotides matching TRBD1. The material sequenced was PBMCs from blood, taken 40 to 50 days after vaccination. The clonotype was recovered from a man aged 45-65 years who received an inactivated influenza vaccine. CDR3: CASSLTGGRAEKLFF. The CDR3 nucleotides read TGCGCCAGCAGTCTTACAGGGGGCCGGGCTGAAAAACTGTTTTTT.